This T cell receptor beta chain is drawn from a study of blood T cell repertoires in COVID-19. Authors' processing steps: Amplification from reference gene primers served as the basis for estimated nucleated cell counts. Profiling relied on immunoSEQ multiplex PCR, and the TCRdb table lists in-frame clones only, not all of them. D and trimming were read from the DNA, whereas the V and J calls and clone size are those reported in that table. The repertoire holds roughly 150,000 clones, around 80% seen once, with around a fifth in the top ten. The germline V gene has CDR1 MNHEY and CDR2 SMNVEV (reference sequence). The CDR3 runs to 18 residues. The V segment lost 1 base and the J segment 7 bases; nucleotides outside the gene matches: 14.

The chain links TRBV27 to TRBJ2-1; 9 bases align to TRBD2. The TCR was taken from a woman between 70 and 85 years old in a cohort exposed to, infected with or recovered from COVID-19 (not recorded which). Input material: PBMCs or T cells enriched from blood (not recorded which). The CDR3, as DNA: TGTGCCAGCAGTTTATATGGGAGCGGGGGCGGGAGGGGGAATGAGCAGTTCTTC. Its translation: CASSLYGSGGGRGNEQFF.